This record looks at one T cell receptor beta chain sequence and its context. Antigen specificity is unknown. Amplification used 60 V beta primers and 13 J beta primers. Method: immunoSEQ multiplex PCR; TCRdb's copy keeps in-frame clones and lacks some. Of about 50,000 clones listed, about 84% are singletons. This sample is part of a study of glioma-infiltrating T cells after dendritic cell vaccination. Study-wide context: Three intradermal dendritic cell vaccine injections were given every two weeks. Whole-study results and caveats: Patients with more pretreatment TILs had longer time to progression and survival.

After removal of 5 bases from V and 1 base from J, the junction contained 6 bases not matched to a gene. Germline V gene data show CDR1 as MNHEY and CDR2 as SMNVEV (reference sequence). The CDR3 runs 15 residues. The sample's time point: after dendritic cell vaccination, including at tumor progression/relapse. Only patients with spare fresh-frozen tumor and over two years of follow-up were included. Sequences were derived from blood, sampled after dendritic cell vaccination. The rearrangement uses TRBV27 and TRBJ1-1, with TRBD1 matching over 8 bases. This TCR derives from a human donor with glioblastoma. CDR3 loop: CASSPRTGKNTEAFF. DNA of the CDR3: TGTGCCAGCAGTCCAAGGACAGGGAAGAACACTGAAGCTTTCTTT.